This T cell receptor beta chain came from a study of blood T cell repertoires in COVID-19 (dated by TCRdb to between 2020 and 2021). Notes on the research overall: The collaborator samples originated in the United States, Italy and Spain and spanned the acute and convalescent phases of COVID-19. The prospective study material was composed of cDNA or gDNA derived from T cells, B-cell-depleted T cells, or PBMCs. The dataset comprised deeply sampled blood TCRbeta repertoires from subjects exposed to, actively infected with, or recovered from COVID-19. A freely available public database, intended as a resource for researchers studying the immune response to SARS-CoV-2, is where the repertoires were released. Samples came from the ongoing ImmuneRACE study (first 160 participants) plus 1,254 subjects from 6 global collaborators. Nearly every sample came with metadata listing a de-identified subject ID, COVID-19 status, age in years and sex. Where HLA class I and class II types were available, the types were taken from metadata supplied by the sample provider, not from assay-based typing. Overall study outcomes, separate from this receptor: How much clinical and demographic metadata was included differed by source and by participant, and the metadata was provided uncurated.

The collaborating institutions used their own protocols to collect whole blood in K2EDTA tubes. For TCRbeta analysis, collaborators shipped samples in one of three forms: frozen whole blood, isolated PBMCs, or DNA extracted from either of those sample types. Regarding this clone: No cognate antigen has been identified for it. No clone much larger than this one lies a single base away; base qualities are absent.

Looking up the germline V gene (reference sequence) yields CDR1 GTSNPN and CDR2 SVGIG. The CDR3, cysteine through phenylalanine, is 12 amino acids long. Kept here is only the CDR3 DNA, which spans 36 bases and is read in frame from base 1. The trim is 2 bases for V and 4 bases for J, with a gap of 9 bases between the germline ends. The immunoSEQ Assay, a bias-controlled multiplex PCR, was used to amplify TCRbeta CDR3 regions from genomic DNA. The authors' pipeline ran thus. Within the assay, amplification of reference gene primers was used to estimate how many nucleated cells each sample contained. To quantify the absolute abundance of each unique TCRbeta CDR3 rearrangement, sequence reads were collapsed and filtered. For each sample, productive Simpson clonality was calculated as the square root of Simpson's diversity index across productive rearrangements. TCRdb stores this immuneACCESS table with in-frame sequences only. Part of the clones is absent; in the studies checked, under half of the shortfall reflects unresolved V genes, and no reason is known for the rest. Clonal size and the V and J genes are those of that table, whereas D and trimming came from the DNA. This sample comprises about 130,000 clones, roughly 87% of them detected only once. Clones ranked in the top ten supply about 6.9% of the sample.

The chain was built from TRBV30 and TRBJ2-7; tentative D gene TRBD1, with 5 bases matching. The TCR sequence derives from a man aged 80 or over with active or convalescent COVID-19. Sample: peripheral blood. The nucleotides are TGTGCCTGGAGTCAAGACAGATACGAGCAGTACTTC. Translated, this is CAWSQDRYEQYF.